What follows describes a single T cell receptor (beta chain). The antigen remains unidentified. The data are from a study of T cells in localized non-small cell lung cancer. General study results and limits: Longer overall survival accompanied higher blood T cell density. Paired adjacent lung recovered a median approximately 62 of the top 100 tumor clones. Multi-region tumor sequencing was not done, so intratumor heterogeneity could not be excluded. T cell clonality was highest in uninvolved adjacent lung, above tumor.

The assay was immunoSEQ multiplex PCR, and TCRdb's table has in-frame clones only and misses some. The table has approximately 50,000 clones, roughly 86% seen once; the top ten hold roughly 2.5%. CDR3 length: 13 amino acids. From germline, CDR1 is MNHNS and CDR2 SASEGT. Trimming cost V 8 bases and J 0 bases, with 11 bases left between them. This chain uses TRBV6-1 with TRBJ2-7; D call uncertain. Here the sequenced sample was PBMCs, taken before any cancer treatment. The receptor was isolated from a man between 40 and 75 years old with stage II lung adenocarcinoma. For the CDR3, the DNA is TGTGCCAGCCGGACCGAATCCTCCTACGAGCAGTACTTC. This sequence encodes CASRTESSYEQYF.